A single sample gave rise to the 23 T cell receptor beta chains below, sequenced in a study of CD8+ T cells in alopecia areata. The treatment was: oral pan-JAK inhibitor, 5-10 mg twice daily. It was cDNA, reverse transcribed from extracted RNA, that served as the sequencing template. Using immunoSEQ multiplex PCR, the repertoire was profiled, and TCRdb retains in-frame clones only, with some absent. The sample has about 200,000 clones, about 50% seen once. The material sequenced was CD4+ T cells sorted from blood, taken at week 4, from a patient treated with tofacitinib. All receptors come from a human donor with alopecia areata.

The genes are TRBV29-1 and TRBJ2-1; D is possibly TRBD2 (7 bases). Per germline, CDR1 SQVTM and CDR2 ANQGSEA. The V and J ends lost 6 bases and 0 bases respectively, with 15 bases between them. The CDR3 spans 15 residues. The CDR3 nucleotides read TGCAGCGTGACGGGCGGGGGCAACTCCTACAATGAGCAGTTCTTC. This translates into CSVTGGGNSYNEQFF.

This chain uses TRBV14 with TRBJ2-1; D is possibly TRBD1 (5 bases). Germline values: CDR1 SGHDN, CDR2 FVKESK. The CDR3 loop spans 15 amino acids. V was shortened by 4 bases and J by 4 bases, with 14 bases between the two germline ends. DNA for the CDR3: TGTGCCAGCAGCCCGCCGGGTAGGGGATACAATGAGCAGTTCTTC. It codes for CASSPPGRGYNEQFF.

This clone was seen only a few times. The V gene is TRBV29-1, the J gene TRBJ1-1, with D unclear. The germline V gene has CDR1 SQVTM and CDR2 ANQGSEA. The CDR3 runs 12 residues. V lost 7 bases to trimming and J lost 4 bases, with 13 bases between them. CDR3 nucleotides: TGCAGCGCCCAGGTTCGGGGCACTGAAGCTTTCTTT. Translation gives CSAQVRGTEAFF.

The chain joins TRBV28 to TRBJ2-5, with TRBD1 as a possible D gene (6 bases). With 6 bases removed from V and 0 bases from J, the gap between germline ends came to 11 bases. Per the germline V gene, CDR1 is MDHEN and CDR2 is SYDVKM. This CDR3 spans 14 amino acids. As DNA, the CDR3 is TGTGCCAGCAGCTCTCAGGGGAACCAAGAGACCCAGTACTTC. This encodes CASSSQGNQETQYF.

J is TRBJ2-1 and V is TRBV18, with D perhaps TRBD1 (5 bases). The V gene's germline CDR1 is KGHSH and CDR2 LQKENI. The CDR3 sequence is 14 residues long. V was cut by 8 bases and J by 6 bases, with 17 bases left in between. The CDR3 here is CASLQDSTSNEQFF. The DNA of the CDR3 is TGTGCCAGCCTACAGGATTCCACCTCCAATGAGCAGTTCTTC.

The chain is built from TRBV30 and TRBJ2-2; TRBD1 might be the D (5 bases). This CDR3 contains 14 residues. Trimming left V 2 bases short and J 5 bases short, with 12 bases between. Germline values: CDR1 GTSNPN, CDR2 SVGIG (reference sequence). The CDR3 here is CAWSRQGGTGELFF. CDR3 in DNA: TGTGCCTGGAGTAGGCAGGGTGGGACCGGGGAGCTGTTTTTT.

The chain couples TRBV6-5 to TRBJ2-1, with 7 bases identical to TRBD2. V lost 5 bases, J lost 7 bases, and 11 bases stayed unmatched. This CDR3 region has 15 residues. Germline V gene sequence: CDR1 MNHEY, CDR2 SVGAGI. This chain's CDR3 is CASSVERGAWNEQFF. Written as DNA, the CDR3 is TGTGCCAGCAGTGTCGAGCGGGGCGCCTGGAATGAGCAGTTCTTC.

The count of this clone is one. The V gene is TRBV29-1, the J gene TRBJ2-5, with D maybe TRBD2 (5 bases). CDR1 and CDR2 from the germline V gene are SQVTM and ANQGSEA. The germline V and J ends were trimmed by 6 bases and 5 bases, with 13 bases remaining between them. The CDR3 is 12 residues long. CDR3 DNA sequence: TGCAGCGTGCGTGAGGGCGGGGAGACCCAGTACTTC. Amino acids: CSVREGGETQYF.

The CDR3 here is CASSQMGQGSGELFF. CDR3 coding DNA: TGCGCCAGCAGCCAAATGGGACAGGGGTCCGGGGAGCTGTTTTTT. The J gene is TRBJ2-2, the V gene TRBV4-3; 10 nucleotides align to TRBD1. The CDR3 is made up of 15 amino acids. Trimming removed 2 bases from V and 6 bases from J; junction bases left unmatched: 3. The germline V gene encodes CDR1 LGHNA and CDR2 YSLEER.

The chain has TRBV25-1 and TRBJ2-5, with TRBD2 as a possible D gene (6 bases). CDR1 MGHDK and CDR2 SYGVNS come from the germline V gene. The ends were cut back, 5 bases at V and 1 base at J, with 17 bases in the middle. The CDR3 runs to 16 residues. CDR3 sequence: CASSYPGGMLQETQYF. The CDR3 DNA is TGTGCCAGCAGTTACCCTGGGGGGATGCTCCAAGAGACCCAGTACTTC. Together with reference TRBV25-1 and TRBJ2-5, the CDR3 gives the full variable domain: EADIYQTPRYLVIGTGKKITLECSQTMGHDKMYWYQQDPGMELHLIHYSYGVNSTEKGDLSSESTVSRIRTEHFPLTLESARPSHTSQYLCASSYPGGMLQETQYFGPGTRLLVL.

This sequence joins TRBV5-1 and TRBJ1-1; 7 bases are a match to TRBD1. With 4 bases clipped from V and 5 bases from J, the junction kept 8 bases outside the gene matches. CDR3 size: 14 residues. Germline-derived CDR1 and CDR2 are SGHRS and YFSETQ. CDR3 coding DNA: TGCGCCAGCAGCGACGGGACAGTAGGGACTGAAGCTTTCTTT. Its protein product is CASSDGTVGTEAFF.

The rearrangement joins TRBV7-9 to TRBJ1-1, with a weak D call TRBD1 (5 bases). Deletions cut 2 bases from V and 4 bases from J, with 14 bases between. The germline V gene has CDR1 SEHNR and CDR2 FQNEAQ (reference sequence). The CDR3 sequence is 15 residues long. Written as DNA, the CDR3 is TGTGCCAGCAGCTTACCGGGGCGCACCTCCACTGAAGCTTTCTTT. Encoded protein: CASSLPGRTSTEAFF.

The genes are TRBV7-2 and TRBJ2-7; TRBD1 matches at 8 bases. Germline lookup yields CDR1 SGHTA and CDR2 FQGNSA. The CDR3 sequence is 14 residues long. V lost 3 bases to trimming and J lost 3 bases; unmatched junction nucleotides: 4. CDR3 loop: CASSFVTGDYEQYF. The CDR3 nucleotides read TGTGCCAGCAGCTTCGTGACAGGGGACTACGAGCAGTACTTC.

The genes are TRBV7-8 and TRBJ2-2, with 7 positions matching TRBD1. The CDR3 consists of 14 residues. V gave up 1 base and J gave up 6 bases; unmatched junction bases: 2. CDR1 and CDR2 from the germline V gene are SGHVS and FQNEAQ. For the CDR3, the DNA is TGTGCCAGCAGCTTAGGACAGGGCCCCGGGGAGCTGTTTTTT. This codes for CASSLGQGPGELFF.

This clone was observed a handful of times. The V and J genes are TRBV12-5 and TRBJ1-1; a possible D gene is TRBD1 (6 bases). Per germline, CDR1 LGHNT and CDR2 FRNRAP. This CDR3 spans 13 amino acids. V shed 0 bases and J shed 11 bases, with 13 bases lying between them. This CDR3 reads CASGLVGRGRAFF. The CDR3 DNA reads as TGTGCTAGTGGTTTGGTAGGCAGGGGCCGGGCTTTCTTT.

This clone has a handful of counts. The rearrangement links TRBV21-1 to TRBJ1-1. TRBV21-1 is termed a pseudogene. The CDR3 sequence is 12 residues long. The CDR3 reads CASSKVRTEAFF. CDR3 sequence (DNA): TGTGCCAGCAGCAAAGTGCGAACTGAAGCTTTCTTT.

V usage is TRBV25-1 and J usage is TRBJ2-7; D possibly uses TRBD1 or TRBD2 (6 bases each). The germline V gene has CDR1 MGHDK and CDR2 SYGVNS. The CDR3 has 15 amino acids. With 1 base removed from V and 3 bases from J, the gap between germline ends came to 13 bases. CDR3 nucleotide sequence: TGTGCCAGCAGTGAATCGGGGGCAGGGAGCTACGAGCAGTACTTC. Translating it yields CASSESGAGSYEQYF.

The chain carries TRBV4-2 and TRBJ1-2; D is uncertain. V dropped 0 bases and J dropped 0 bases, with 8 bases sitting between them. The CDR3 consists of 15 residues. Germline V gene lookup returns CDR1 LGHNA and CDR2 YNFKEQ. CDR3 loop: CASSQDPEANYGYTF. The CDR3 DNA is TGTGCCAGCAGCCAAGACCCAGAGGCTAACTATGGCTACACCTTC.

The chain carries TRBV29-1 and TRBJ2-1, with TRBD2 matching 16 bases. This CDR3 has 14 amino acids. Looked up from germline, CDR1 is SQVTM and CDR2 is ANQGSEA. The ends lost 7 bases at V and 6 bases at J; junction bases unmatched: 3. The CDR3 nucleotides read TGCAGCGCCGGGACTAGCGGGGGGGCCAATGAGCAGTTCTTC. Amino acids: CSAGTSGGANEQFF.

The rearrangement joins TRBV29-1 to TRBJ1-2; D gene unclear. CDR1 SQVTM and CDR2 ANQGSEA come from the germline V gene. The CDR3 spans 10 residues. Trimming stripped 3 bases from V and 6 bases from J, with 5 bases between. Here the CDR3 reads CSVEEDGYTF. In DNA, the CDR3 is TGCAGCGTTGAGGAGGATGGCTACACCTTC.

The J gene is TRBJ1-2, the V gene TRBV19; D might be TRBD1 (6 bases). In germline, CDR1 is LNHDA, CDR2 SQIVND (reference sequence). V lost 9 bases and J lost 7, with 12 bases in between. The CDR3 consists of 11 residues. The DNA for the CDR3 is TGTGCCAGCGGACAGACAAGTGGCTACACCTTC. This translates into CASGQTSGYTF. Full variable domain (remainder filled in from reference TRBV19 and TRBJ1-2): DGGITQSPKYLFRKEGQNVTLSCEQNLNHDAMYWYRQDPGQGLRLIYYSQIVNDFQKGDIAEGYSVSREKKESFPLTVTSAQKNPTAFYLCASGQTSGYTFGSGTRLTVV.

The gene calls are TRBV25-1 and TRBJ2-1; 8 bases agree with TRBD2. Germline V gene sequence: CDR1 MGHDK, CDR2 SYGVNS. The CDR3 consists of 17 residues. V was pared by 0 bases and J by 3 bases, with 7 bases of the junction left unmatched. In nucleotides, the CDR3 is TGTGCCAGCAGTGAATATGCTGGCGGGGGGAACTACAATGAGCAGTTCTTC. This sequence encodes CASSEYAGGGNYNEQFF.

CDR3 amino acids: CASSLGAGRPYGYTF. The CDR3 DNA follows: TGTGCCAGCAGCTTAGGGGCAGGGCGACCCTATGGCTACACCTTC. The gene calls are TRBV7-9 and TRBJ1-2; D may be TRBD1 (5 bases). The germline gives CDR1 SEHNR, CDR2 FQNEAQ (reference sequence). Trimming left V 1 base short and J 4 bases short, with 13 bases between. The CDR3 spans 15 residues. Full variable domain (outside the CDR3, taken from reference TRBV7-9 and TRBJ1-2): DTGVSQNPRHKITKRGQNVTFRCDPISEHNRLYWYRQTLGQGPEFLTYFQNEAQLEKSRLLSDRFSAERPKGSFSTLEIQRTEQGDSAMYLCASSLGAGRPYGYTFGSGTRLTVV.